This T cell receptor (beta chain) was found in a study of T cells in Graves' hyperthyroidism and ophthalmopathy. Points from the study as a whole: Clonotypes that were expanded in thyroid above 0.001 mostly appeared in blood too.

This CDR3 comprises 14 residues. V was trimmed by 4 bases and J by 3 bases, leaving 12 bases between them. Germline CDR1 LGHDT, CDR2 YNNKEL (reference sequence). Amplified TCR beta CDR3 regions derived from RNA transcripts. An initial round of RT-PCR targeting the TCR CDR3 relied on the HTBI primer set. TCRdb analysed the multiplex PCR reads with MiXCR anew, one entry per CDR3 protein. This sample has roughly 130,000 distinct CDR3 sequences, with more than 20% found just once. The sample holds many counts of this clonotype. Its antigen is not known. The chain links TRBV3-1 to TRBJ1-2; the D is unclear. The sample was blood. The source of this sequence is a woman in her 50s with Graves' hyperthyroidism that later progressed to Graves' ophthalmopathy. The CDR3 coding sequence is TGTGCCAGCAGCCGAGGAGGGCGGGACTATGGCTACACCTTC. Protein sequence: CASSRGGRDYGYTF.